This paragraph reports one TCR beta chain. V lost 4 bases and J lost 4, with 19 bases in between. Germline CDR1 and CDR2: MNHEY and SVGAGI. The CDR3 is 16 amino acids. The sample originates from a study of blood T cell repertoires in COVID-19. Sequenced by immunoSEQ multiplex PCR; TCRdb stores in-frame clones only, minus some. The profile shows tens of thousands of clones, roughly 92% of them singletons. This chain connects TRBV6-5 to TRBJ2-5, with D perhaps TRBD2 (7 bases). This sequence was found in a man between 65 and 85 years old with active COVID-19. The sequenced sample consisted of peripheral blood. DNA of the CDR3: TGTGCCAGCAGTTCCCGAGGGGGGGCGCGTATAGAGACCCAGTACTTC. It specifies CASSSRGGARIETQYF.